The T cell receptor beta chain described here comes from a study of breast tumors, draining lymph nodes, adjacent tissues. As regards this clonotype: The antigen is undetermined.

Each CDR3 protein is one row after TCRdb ran MiXCR on the multiplex PCR reads. Of about 31,000 distinct CDR3 sequences listed, roughly 63% are singletons. Study results and limitations: Data only fit, rather than demonstrated, lymph node origin of most tumor T cells. Luminal-like breast cancer showed significantly greater tumor-nontumor repertoire similarity than basal-like breast cancer did. Tumor repertoires ranked between lymph nodes and nontumor tissue in diversity, with V and J gene preferences.

V trimming: 3 bases; J trimming: 4 bases; junction bases outside the gene matches: 0. The CDR3 has 14 amino acids. CDR1 is SNHLY, CDR2 FYNNEI, per germline. The chain recombines TRBV2 with TRBJ1-4; 9 bases agree with TRBD1. The sequencing sample was made of breast tumor tissue. The TCR sequence derives from a female donor with breast cancer. Some clones in this sample may be carry-over from other donors' samples. CDR3 coding DNA: TGTGCCAGCAGTGAGGACAGGGGTAATGAAAAACTGTTTTTT. It translates to CASSEDRGNEKLFF.